This passage covers 30 T cell receptor beta chains from one sample sequenced in a study of cytomegalovirus exposure and HLA in healthy donors. Only in-frame clones appear in the TCRdb table, and some are missing; sequencing was by immunoSEQ multiplex PCR. This sample yields 200,000 or so clones, of which roughly 88% are seen a single time; roughly an eighth belongs to the top ten. Sequencing input: PBMCs. All receptors come from a woman aged 25 to 39 in good health and CMV-seropositive.

The CDR3 sequence: CASSSGQGTLAKNIQYF. The CDR3 DNA is TGTGCCAGCAGCTCCGGACAGGGGACCCTAGCCAAAAACATTCAGTACTTC. The chain employs TRBV5-6 and TRBJ2-4; the match to TRBD1 covers 9 bases. V dropped 3 bases and J dropped 0; count of bases not matched to a gene: 7. This CDR3 spans 17 amino acids. Germline lookup yields CDR1 SGHDT and CDR2 YYEEEE.

The genes are TRBV7-8 and TRBJ2-6; D is unresolved. The CDR3 covers 13 residues. V was cut by 3 bases and J by 2 bases, with 2 bases left in between. Germline lookup yields CDR1 SGHVS and CDR2 FQNEAQ. CDR3 residues: CASSFTGANVLTF. CDR3 sequence (DNA): TGTGCCAGCAGCTTTACTGGGGCCAACGTCCTGACTTTC.

The genes are TRBV7-2 and TRBJ2-3; 11 nucleotides agree with TRBD2. Germline values: CDR1 SGHTA, CDR2 FQGNSA. This CDR3 spans 18 amino acids. Trimming at V came to 4 bases and at J to 0 bases, leaving 9 bases not matched to a gene. The DNA of the CDR3 is TGTGCCAGCAGCTCCAACATCGTAGCGGGAGGGAGCACAGATACGCAGTATTTT. Translation gives CASSSNIVAGGSTDTQYF.

In this sample, this clone turned up a few times. The rearrangement links TRBV27 to TRBJ2-7; 9 bases fit TRBD1. CDR1 is MNHEY and CDR2 is SMNVEV in the germline V gene (reference sequence). This CDR3 is 13 amino acids long. With 6 bases clipped from V and 7 bases from J, the junction kept 7 bases outside the gene matches. The CDR3 nucleotides read TGTGCCAGCAGGCCCACAGGGGGCCGGGAGCAGTACTTC. Amino acid sequence: CASRPTGGREQYF.

The rearrangement uses TRBV2 and TRBJ1-1, with 7 bases identical to TRBD1. In germline, CDR1 is SNHLY, CDR2 FYNNEI. With V trimmed by 7 bases and J by 1 base, 9 bases remained unmatched. CDR3 length: 15 residues. The CDR3 nucleotides are TGTGCCAGCACCCTAGGGACAGTTCAGAACACTGAAGCTTTCTTT. Translating it yields CASTLGTVQNTEAFF.

The CDR3 is CASKSVQPEEETQYF. As DNA, the CDR3 is TGTGCCAGCAAGTCGGTACAGCCCGAAGAAGAGACCCAGTACTTC. The V and J genes are TRBV28 and TRBJ2-5; D gene unclear. CDR3 length equals 15 residues. Trimming stripped 7 bases from V and 3 bases from J, with 18 bases between. The germline gives CDR1 MDHEN, CDR2 SYDVKM.

This clone was seen only once. The chain combines TRBV27 with TRBJ2-3, with TRBD1 as a possible D gene (5 bases). Germline V lookup: CDR1 MNHEY, CDR2 SMNVEV (reference sequence). There are 16 residues in the CDR3. V was clipped by 5 bases and J by 1 base, with 16 bases between them. This chain's CDR3 is CASSAPGRVGTDTQYF. CDR3 DNA sequence: TGTGCCAGCAGTGCCCCAGGCAGGGTTGGCACAGATACGCAGTATTTT.

This sequence joins TRBV7-8 and TRBJ2-3, with 10 bases aligning to TRBD1. The CDR3 contains 17 residues. J was trimmed by 4 bases and V by 5 bases; bases with no gene match: 12. Germline lookup yields CDR1 SGHVS and CDR2 FQNEAQ. The CDR3 DNA reads TGTGCCAGCAGCCCCAGTAGGGGGACAGGGGCGTCAGATACGCAGTATTTT. This gives the protein CASSPSRGTGASDTQYF.

The CDR3 nucleotides read TGTGCCAGCAGCCAAGGATCCTCGAGGCAGAACTATGGCTACACCTTC. Encoded protein: CASSQGSSRQNYGYTF. This chain uses TRBV4-2 with TRBJ1-2; D not certain. Trimming cost V 1 base and J 2 bases, with 14 bases left between them. Germline V lookup: CDR1 LGHNA, CDR2 YNFKEQ. The CDR3 sequence is 16 residues long.

V usage is TRBV5-4 and J usage is TRBJ2-7; TRBD2 aligns across 11 bases. This CDR3 comprises 15 residues. Germline CDR1 and CDR2: SGHNT and YYREEE (reference sequence). V lost 0 bases and J lost 4; bases outside the gene matches: 3. CDR3 bases: TGTGCCAGCAGCTTGGGTTTAGCGGGAGGGTACGAGCAGTACTTC. Residues: CASSLGLAGGYEQYF.

J is TRBJ2-1 and V is TRBV18; 10 bases map to TRBD2. The CDR3 has 15 amino acids. J was trimmed by 1 base and V by 4 bases; bases with no gene match: 1. Germline CDR1 is KGHSH and CDR2 is LQKENI. The CDR3 region has the DNA TGTGCCAGCTCACGTAGCGGGAGGTCCTACAATGAGCAGTTCTTC. Its translation: CASSRSGRSYNEQFF.

This chain connects TRBV28 to TRBJ2-7, with D unclear. Germline CDR1 and CDR2: MDHEN and SYDVKM. Trimming stripped 1 base from V and 0 bases from J, with 13 bases between. The CDR3 runs to 16 residues. CDR3 DNA sequence: TGTGCCAGCAGTTTATACCGAACAGTGACCTCCTACGAGCAGTACTTC. The encoded protein is CASSLYRTVTSYEQYF. Combining the CDR3 with reference TRBV28 and TRBJ2-7 gives the whole variable domain DVKVTQSSRYLVKRTGEKVFLECVQDMDHENMFWYRQDPGLGLRLIYFSYDVKMKEKGDIPEGYSVSREKKERFSLILESASTNQTSMYLCASSLYRTVTSYEQYFGPGTRLTVT.

This clone occurred once. V gene TRBV25-1 combines with J gene TRBJ2-1, with TRBD2 matching 9 bases. The V and J ends lost 4 bases and 0 bases, in that order; junction bases with no gene match: 10. This CDR3 contains 18 residues. Germline CDR1 MGHDK, CDR2 SYGVNS. The CDR3 region has the DNA TGTGCCAGCAGTGGTGAAGAGACTAGCGGCTACTCCTACAATGAGCAGTTCTTC. This gives the protein CASSGEETSGYSYNEQFF.

This chain joins TRBV19 and TRBJ1-5; a possible D gene is TRBD1 (6 bases). Between the trimmed V and J ends, which lost 5 bases and 5 bases, there was a span of 10 bases. Germline V gives CDR1 LNHDA, CDR2 SQIVND (reference sequence). CDR3 length: 13 amino acids. CDR3: CASSVQGYQPQHF. CDR3 nucleotide sequence: TGTGCCAGTAGTGTCCAGGGGTATCAGCCCCAGCATTTT.

The chain joins TRBV9 to TRBJ2-3; 12 nucleotides line up with TRBD2. The CDR3 runs to 17 residues. The J segment lost 2 bases and the V segment lost 4 bases, leaving 8 bases of the junction unmatched. Germline CDR1 reads SGDLS; CDR2 reads YYNGEE. CDR3 sequence reads: CASSSRLAGVHTDTQYF. For the CDR3, the DNA is TGTGCCAGCAGCTCCCGACTAGCGGGGGTTCACACAGATACGCAGTATTTT.

This clone was detected only once. The chain is built from TRBV4-1 and TRBJ2-1; the D gene is possibly TRBD1 (5 bases). Per germline, CDR1 MGHRA and CDR2 YSYEKL. V dropped 5 bases and J dropped 7 bases, with 15 bases sitting between them. This CDR3 is built from 14 residues. CDR3 sequence reads: CASSAKGISNEQFF. In DNA, the CDR3 is TGCGCCAGCAGCGCGAAGGGGATTTCTAATGAGCAGTTCTTC.

The chain joins TRBV20-1 to TRBJ2-7; no firm D call. The CDR3 is 11 amino acids. Trimming cost V 0 bases and J 7 bases, with 7 bases left between them. Per the germline V gene, CDR1 is DFQATT and CDR2 is SNEGSKA (reference sequence). The CDR3, as DNA: TGCAGTGCTAGAGATTTCCGGGAGCAGTACTTC. Amino acids: CSARDFREQYF.

The genes are TRBV6-5 and TRBJ1-1; D may be TRBD1 (5 bases). Between the trimmed V and J ends, which lost 0 bases and 1 base, there was a span of 9 bases. In germline, CDR1 is MNHEY, CDR2 SVGAGI. The CDR3 extends over 15 amino acids. In DNA, the CDR3 is TGTGCCAGCAGTTACTCGATCGGGGGGAACACTGAAGCTTTCTTT. Protein product: CASSYSIGGNTEAFF.

This clone was detected once. CDR3 sequence: CASSKRTDQETQYF. As DNA, the CDR3 is TGTGCCAGCAGTAAAAGGACAGATCAAGAGACCCAGTACTTC. This chain joins TRBV2 and TRBJ2-5; perhaps TRBD1 as D (6 bases). Germline V CDR1 and CDR2: SNHLY, FYNNEI. Trimming shortened V by 5 bases and J by 2 bases, and 12 bases separated the two germline ends. The CDR3 sequence is 14 residues long. The variable domain in full, with the rest retrieved from reference TRBV2 and TRBJ2-5, is EPEVTQTPSHQVTQMGQEVILRCVPISNHLYFYWYRQILGQKVEFLVSFYNNEISEKSEIFDDQFSVERPDGSNFTLKIRSTKLEDSAMYFCASSKRTDQETQYFGPGTRLLVL.

The genes are TRBV27 and TRBJ2-1; 14 bases agree with TRBD2. CDR3 length: 18 amino acids. Germline values: CDR1 MNHEY, CDR2 SMNVEV (reference sequence). After removal of 5 bases from V and 9 bases from J, the junction contained 15 bases not matched to a gene. CDR3 residues: CASSTRWTGTSGSGEQFF. CDR3 DNA sequence: TGTGCCAGCAGTACTAGGTGGACCGGGACTAGCGGGAGTGGTGAGCAGTTCTTC.

The chain carries TRBV6-5 and TRBJ1-1; D is ambiguous. The CDR3 runs 13 residues. V lost 6 bases to trimming and J lost 1 base, with 9 bases between them. Looked up from germline, CDR1 is MNHEY and CDR2 is SVGAGI. The CDR3 DNA reads TGTGCCAGCAGGGAGGACGAGAACACTGAAGCTTTCTTT. Translation: CASREDENTEAFF.

The gene calls are TRBV28 and TRBJ2-5; 10 bases are shared with TRBD1. The V and J ends lost 6 bases and 0 bases, in that order; junction bases with no gene match: 4. Germline V CDR1 and CDR2: MDHEN, SYDVKM. This CDR3 spans 15 amino acids. CDR3: CASSQDRGYQETQYF. The CDR3 nucleotides read TGTGCCAGCAGCCAGGACAGGGGGTACCAAGAGACCCAGTACTTC.

The table lists this clone with a count of one. This CDR3 is CASSFGAGELFF. In DNA form, the CDR3 reads TGTGCCAGCAGTTTCGGAGCCGGGGAGCTGTTTTTT. The V and J genes are TRBV27 and TRBJ2-2; D not resolved. The V end lost 3 bases, the J end lost 6 bases, and 5 bases lay between the germline ends. This CDR3 comprises 12 residues. Germline CDR1 reads MNHEY; CDR2 reads SMNVEV (reference sequence).

The V gene is TRBV5-4, the J gene TRBJ2-3, with 13 bases identical to TRBD2. CDR1 is SGHNT and CDR2 is YYREEE in the germline V gene (reference sequence). The CDR3 spans 17 residues. The J segment lost 1 base and the V segment lost 7 bases, leaving 9 bases of the junction unmatched. The CDR3 is CASGGLAGTSGTDTQYF. The CDR3 nucleotides read TGTGCCAGCGGGGGACTAGCGGGAACTAGCGGCACAGATACGCAGTATTTT.

This chain uses TRBV13 with TRBJ2-2, with 10 positions matching TRBD2. Germline V gene lookup returns CDR1 PRHDT and CDR2 FYEKMQ (reference sequence). The CDR3 sequence is 15 residues long. The V segment lost 6 bases and the J segment 6 bases; nucleotides outside the gene matches: 7. The CDR3: CASSGSGRAAGELFF. CDR3 nucleotides: TGTGCCAGCAGTGGAAGCGGGAGGGCCGCCGGGGAGCTGTTTTTT.

CDR3 nucleotide sequence: TGTGCCAGCAGACCACAGGGTATATACACCGGGGAGCTGTTTTTT. It translates to CASRPQGIYTGELFF. V is TRBV6-6 and J is TRBJ2-2; TRBD1 might be the D (6 bases). Deletions cut 6 bases from V and 3 bases from J, with 14 bases between. This CDR3 is built from 15 residues. Germline V CDR1 and CDR2: MNHNY, SVGAGI (reference sequence).

This clone was counted only a few times. The rearrangement links TRBV13 to TRBJ2-3; 14 bases are a match to TRBD2. Germline trimming cut 4 bases from V and 6 bases from J; bases unmatched to any gene: 6. The CDR3 is 16 amino acids. Germline CDR1 PRHDT, CDR2 FYEKMQ (reference sequence). CDR3 loop: CASSSRLAGGTDTQYF. The CDR3 DNA follows: TGTGCCAGCAGCTCCCGACTAGCGGGAGGGACGGATACGCAGTATTTT.

The chain is built from TRBV25-1 and TRBJ1-5, with 8 bases matching TRBD1. CDR1 is MGHDK, CDR2 SYGVNS, per germline. The CDR3 spans 15 residues. J gave up 3 bases and V 3 bases, and 4 bases lay outside the gene matches. The CDR3 region has the DNA TGTGCCAGCAGTGATGGACAGGGTTACAATCAGCCCCAGCATTTT. Encoded protein: CASSDGQGYNQPQHF.

The V and J genes are TRBV6-1 and TRBJ1-1; possible D gene TRBD1, 5 bases. The V and J ends lost 8 bases and 10 bases respectively, with 20 bases between them. CDR3 size: 13 residues. Germline assignment: CDR1 MNHNS and CDR2 SASEGT. Here the CDR3 DNA reads TGTGCCAGCGTTAAGACCCAGGGTATTGGAGCTTTCTTT. As protein: CASVKTQGIGAFF.

The rearrangement joins TRBV6-5 to TRBJ2-1; TRBD2 agrees at 8 bases. After removal of 6 bases from V and 6 bases from J, the junction contained 13 bases not matched to a gene. CDR1 is MNHEY, CDR2 SVGAGI, per germline. The CDR3 consists of 16 residues. CDR3 sequence: CASRYDDGAGGNEQFF. DNA of the CDR3: TGTGCCAGCAGATACGACGACGGGGCGGGGGGCAATGAGCAGTTCTTC.